This T cell receptor beta chain was observed in a study of shared clonotypes between healthy human individuals. Whole-study context: Donor composition was a couple of women and three men, aged 18 to 49.

Germline V gene lookup returns CDR1 SSHAT and CDR2 FNYEAQ (reference sequence). The CDR3 extends over 15 amino acids. Turning to this clone: A read error may produce the germline difference seen at one junction end.

Each PCR replicate from the sorted subsets contained 200 to 250 ng DNA, which is some 32,000 T cell genomes. Only in-frame clones appear in the TCRdb table, and some are missing; sequencing was by immunoSEQ multiplex PCR. The sample has approximately 2.5 million clones, more than 90% seen once. The V call is TRBV7-7, the J call TRBJ2-5; 10 positions agree with TRBD2. The TCR originated in a young man in good health. Sequencing input: naive CD4+ T cells sorted from blood. Subset defined: CD45RA+ positively selected. The CDR3 region is CASSPLAGSAETQYF. CDR3 nucleotide sequence: TGTGCTAGCAGCCCACTAGCGGGATCGGCGGAGACCCAGTACTTC.